These 8 T cell receptor beta chains were all obtained from the same sample, sequenced in a study of cytomegalovirus exposure and HLA in healthy donors. Amplification used 60 Vbeta primers and 13 Jbeta primers. The protocol was immunoSEQ multiplex PCR, while the TCRdb copy is restricted to in-frame clones and leaves out a portion. The sample records around 110,000 clones, 81% being singletons. Sequenced: PBMCs. The receptors here all came from a woman in her twenties or thirties in good health and CMV-seronegative.

The chain couples TRBV7-9 to TRBJ2-1; no reliable D call. The CDR3 is 13 residues long. Germline V CDR1 and CDR2: SEHNR, FQNEAQ (reference sequence). Trimming took off 2 bases at V and 10 bases at J, with 12 bases between the two ends. CDR3 in DNA: TGTGCCAGCAGCTTATCTAATCGGCGGGAGCAGTTCTTC. It encodes CASSLSNRREQFF.

The chain is built from TRBV28 and TRBJ2-5; 10 bases line up with TRBD1. V lost 5 bases and J lost 0; bases outside the gene matches: 3. The CDR3 runs to 15 residues. Germline V gene sequence: CDR1 MDHEN, CDR2 SYDVKM. The CDR3 reads CASSEDRGDQETQYF. CDR3 in DNA: TGTGCCAGCAGTGAGGACAGGGGGGACCAAGAGACCCAGTACTTC.

This clone was detected a few times. The rearrangement joins TRBV19 to TRBJ2-4, with D possibly TRBD1 on 5 matching bases. V shed 4 bases and J shed 0 bases, with 19 bases lying between them. Germline assignment: CDR1 LNHDA and CDR2 SQIVND (reference sequence). The CDR3 extends over 18 amino acids. The CDR3 DNA follows: TGTGCCAGTAGTAACCAGGGTCCTATTGGAGTAGCCAAAAACATTCAGTACTTC. Translated, it gives CASSNQGPIGVAKNIQYF.

This clone was seen once. The rearrangement links TRBV11-2 to TRBJ2-1, with TRBD2 matching 12 bases. The length of the CDR3 is 17 residues. Germline V gene lookup returns CDR1 SGHAT and CDR2 FQNNGV. V lost 5 bases, J lost 3 bases, and 8 bases stayed unmatched. The CDR3, as DNA: TGTGCCAGCAGCCAGACCCAGACTAGCGGGAGCTACAATGAGCAGTTCTTC. This codes for CASSQTQTSGSYNEQFF.

The J gene is TRBJ2-7, the V gene TRBV7-2; TRBD1 aligns across 8 bases. With V trimmed by 1 base and J by 2 bases, 16 bases remained unmatched. The CDR3 spans 19 residues. CDR1 and CDR2 (germline): SGHTA, FQGNSA. CDR3 DNA: TGTGCCAGCAGCTTAGTCGGCAGGGGGCTCCCAAGTGGTGCCTACGAGCAGTACTTC. Protein sequence: CASSLVGRGLPSGAYEQYF.

The gene calls are TRBV5-1 and TRBJ2-5, with D maybe TRBD1 (5 bases). With 3 bases removed from V and 2 bases from J, the gap between germline ends came to 5 bases. Germline CDR1 reads SGHRS; CDR2 reads YFSETQ. The CDR3 contains 12 residues. CDR3 amino acids: CASSSGQETQYF. The DNA of the CDR3 is TGCGCCAGCAGCTCAGGGCAAGAGACCCAGTACTTC.

The chain uses TRBV19 and TRBJ1-1; D gene uncertain. The CDR3 consists of 13 residues. Per germline, CDR1 LNHDA and CDR2 SQIVND (reference sequence). With 6 bases removed from V and 0 bases from J, the gap between germline ends came to 8 bases. The CDR3 loop reads CASRDKMNTEAFF. The CDR3 bases are TGTGCCAGTAGAGACAAGATGAACACTGAAGCTTTCTTT.

The chain recombines TRBV5-1 with TRBJ2-3; 11 bases line up with TRBD2. The CDR3 is 18 amino acids. Trimming took 0 bases from V and 4 from J; bases not matched to a gene: 10. Per germline, CDR1 SGHRS and CDR2 YFSETQ. CDR3 nucleotides: TGCGCCAGCAGCTTGGGGTCGACTAGCGGGAAGGGGCCAGATACGCAGTATTTT. Protein: CASSLGSTSGKGPDTQYF.